This T cell receptor beta chain was recorded in a study of CD8 T cells in ankylosing spondylitis. There are many counts of this clonotype. The target antigen is unknown. The study, taken as a whole, reports: Among TCR beta sequences, a motif of under ten highly homologous variants appeared characteristic of ankylosing spondylitis blood. Some of these motif variants have turned up before, in reports on reactive arthritis synovial fluid and blood.

This CDR3 is 15 amino acids long. With 8 bases removed from V and 1 base from J, the gap between germline ends came to 17 bases. Library preparation for TCR beta used quantitative 5'-RACE with molecular barcodes. TCRdb reprocessed the 5' RACE reads via MiXCR and lists one record per CDR3 protein. The profile shows about 130,000 distinct CDR3 sequences, approximately 7.3% of them singletons. This TCR derives from a female donor with ankylosing spondylitis or in good health (not recorded which). The sample comprised blood, either unsorted or a sorted T cell fraction (not recorded which). The chain carries TRBV12-3 or TRBV12-4 and TRBJ2-5; perhaps D is TRBD1 or TRBD2 (5 bases each). The CDR3 loop reads CASVLRGDGQETQYF. The CDR3 nucleotides read TGTGCCAGCGTCCTACGTGGGGACGGCCAAGAGACCCAGTACTTC.